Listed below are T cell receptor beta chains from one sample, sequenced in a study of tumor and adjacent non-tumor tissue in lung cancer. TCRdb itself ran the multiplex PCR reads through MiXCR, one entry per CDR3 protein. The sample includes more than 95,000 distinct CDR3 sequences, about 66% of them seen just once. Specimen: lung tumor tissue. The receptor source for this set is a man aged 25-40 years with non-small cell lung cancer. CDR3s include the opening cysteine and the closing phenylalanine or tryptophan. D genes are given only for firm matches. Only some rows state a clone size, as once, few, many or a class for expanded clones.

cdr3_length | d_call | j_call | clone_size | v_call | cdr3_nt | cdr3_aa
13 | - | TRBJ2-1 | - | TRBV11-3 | TGTACCAACAGCCCCACACCTGGCAATGAGCAGCTCTTC | CTNSPTPGNEQLF
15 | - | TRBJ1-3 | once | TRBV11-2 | TGTGCCAGCAGCGCTGGGAGGGGTCCTGGAAACACCATATATTTT | CASSAGRGPGNTIYF
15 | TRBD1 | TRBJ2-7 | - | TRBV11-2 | TGTGCCAGCAGCTCGGGGACAGGCCGGACCTACGAGCAGTACTTC | CASSSGTGRTYEQYF
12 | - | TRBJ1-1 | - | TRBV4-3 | TGCTCCAGCAGCCAAGATAGTAACGAGCCTTTCTTT | CSSSQDSNEPFF
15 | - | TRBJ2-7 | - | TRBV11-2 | TGTGCCAGCAGGTTAGAGGGGGACGGCTCCTACGAACAGTACTTC | CASRLEGDGSYEQYF
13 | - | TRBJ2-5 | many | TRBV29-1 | TGCAGCGTTGACCCGACAGTGAAAGAGACCCAGTACTTC | CSVDPTVKETQYF
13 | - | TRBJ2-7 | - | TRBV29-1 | TGCAGCATGGACGGAGCTGTCCCCGGCGAGCAGTACTTC | CSMDGAVPGEQYF
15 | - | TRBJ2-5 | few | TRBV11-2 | TGTGCCAGCAGTTCCTGGTCTGGACGGGTAGAGACCCAGTACTTC | CASSSWSGRVETQYF
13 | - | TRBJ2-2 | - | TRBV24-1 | TGTGCCACCAGTGATGAGAGCACCGGGGAACTGTTTTTT | CATSDESTGELFF
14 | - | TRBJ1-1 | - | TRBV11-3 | TGTGCCAGCAACTTAGCCAACGTGGGGACTGAAACTTTCTTT | CASNLANVGTETFF
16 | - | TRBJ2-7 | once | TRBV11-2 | TGTGCCAGCAGCATAGAACGGGCATGGCCTCTCAACGAGCAGTACTTC | CASSIERAWPLNEQYF
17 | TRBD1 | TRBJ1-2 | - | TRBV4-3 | TGTGCCAGCAGCAAGTATGGGGCAGGGGGCGGTGGCTATGGCAACACCTTC | CASSKYGAGGGGYGNTF
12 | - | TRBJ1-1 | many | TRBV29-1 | TGCAGCGTTGCTCGGACGGGAACTGAAGCTTTCTTT | CSVARTGTEAFF
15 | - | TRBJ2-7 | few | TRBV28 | TGTGCCAGCAGTACCCCTTTTGCAGGTCTCTACGAGCAGTACTTC | CASSTPFAGLYEQYF
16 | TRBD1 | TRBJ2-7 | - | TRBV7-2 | TGTGCCAGCAGCTTAGCCGGGACAGGGGGTCTCAACGAGCAGTACTTC | CASSLAGTGGLNEQYF
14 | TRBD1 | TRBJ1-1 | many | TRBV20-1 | TGCAGTGCTAGTCGGACAGGGGGCAGGTCTGAAGCTTTCTTT | CSASRTGGRSEAFF
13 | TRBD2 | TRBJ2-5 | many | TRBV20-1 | TGCAGTGCTAGAGATCCTAGCGGGATGACCCAGTACTTC | CSARDPSGMTQYF
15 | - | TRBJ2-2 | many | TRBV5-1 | TGCGCCAGCAGCTTGCGGAGTACAGGGACCGGGGAGCTGTTTTTT | CASSLRSTGTGELFF
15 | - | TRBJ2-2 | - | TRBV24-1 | TGTGCCACCTCCAGGGGCAGGTCACACCCCGGGGAGCTGCTTTTT | CATSRGRSHPGELLF
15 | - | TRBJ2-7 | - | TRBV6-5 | TGTGCCAGCAGTTACTTTCCGGGGGCGGACTACGAGCAGTACTTC | CASSYFPGADYEQYF
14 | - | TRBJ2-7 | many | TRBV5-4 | TGTGCCAGCAGCAAACCCGGGGGCTCCTACGAGCAGTACTTC | CASSKPGGSYEQYF
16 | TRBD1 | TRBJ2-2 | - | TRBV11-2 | TGTGCCAGCAGCCCCGGGACAGGATTAAATACCGGGGAGCTGCTTTTT | CASSPGTGLNTGELLF
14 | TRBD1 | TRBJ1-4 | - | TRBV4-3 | TGCGCCAGCAGCCAAGACGGGACAGGGAAAAAACTGTTTTTT | CASSQDGTGKKLFF
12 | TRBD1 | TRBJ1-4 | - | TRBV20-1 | TGCAGTGCTAGGGGACAGGGGAGAAGTTCGCGATTT | CSARGQGRSSRF
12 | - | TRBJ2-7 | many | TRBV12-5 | TGTGCTAGTGGGCCCGAGGCGACAAAGCAGTACTTC | CASGPEATKQYF
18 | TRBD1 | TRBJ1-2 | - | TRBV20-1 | TGCTGTGCTAGAGGCCCCCCGGGACAGGGGGCTAAAAACTATGGCTACACCTTC | CCARGPPGQGAKNYGYTF
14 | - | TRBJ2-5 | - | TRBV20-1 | TGCAGTGCTATGGGGGACATGGGGCGAGAGACCCAGTATTTC | CSAMGDMGRETQYF
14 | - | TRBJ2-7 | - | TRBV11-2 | TGTGTCAGCAGCTTAATCGGGAGTCGATGGGAGCAGTACTTC | CVSSLIGSRWEQYF
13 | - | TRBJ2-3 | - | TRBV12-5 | TGTGCTAGTGGTTTGTTCGGGGCAAATACGCAGTATTTT | CASGLFGANTQYF
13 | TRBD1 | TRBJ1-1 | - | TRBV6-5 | TGTGCGTGTAAGGACAGGTTGAACAGTGAAGCTTTCTTT | CACKDRLNSEAFF
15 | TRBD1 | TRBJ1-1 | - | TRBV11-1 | TGTGCCAGCAGCTCTTGGTCAGGGGGAGGAACTGAAGCTTTCTTT | CASSSWSGGGTEAFF
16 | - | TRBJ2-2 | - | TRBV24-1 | TGTGCCACCAGTGACCTGGGAGGAAAGAACACCGGGGAGCTGTTTTTT | CATSDLGGKNTGELFF
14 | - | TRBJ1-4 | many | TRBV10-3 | TGTGCCATCAGTGAGACAGTCTCTAATGAAAAACTGTTTTTT | CAISETVSNEKLFF
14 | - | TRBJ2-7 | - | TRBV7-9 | TGTGCCAGCAGCAAAAGGGGCCGATACCACGAGCAGTACTTC | CASSKRGRYHEQYF
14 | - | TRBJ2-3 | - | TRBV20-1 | TGCAGTTCAAAGGCGAGGGGGAACACAGATACACAGTATTTT | CSSKARGNTDTQYF
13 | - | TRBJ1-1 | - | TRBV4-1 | TGCGCCAGCAGCCATGGCTCAGTTATTGAAGCTTTCTTT | CASSHGSVIEAFF
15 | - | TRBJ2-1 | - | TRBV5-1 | TGCGCCAGCACGATAGGTTTTTCAGTGGAGGGTGAGCAGTTCTTC | CASTIGFSVEGEQFF
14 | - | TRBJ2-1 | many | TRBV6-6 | TGTGCCAGCAGTGTCGGGCGAAACTACAATGAGCAGTTCTTC | CASSVGRNYNEQFF